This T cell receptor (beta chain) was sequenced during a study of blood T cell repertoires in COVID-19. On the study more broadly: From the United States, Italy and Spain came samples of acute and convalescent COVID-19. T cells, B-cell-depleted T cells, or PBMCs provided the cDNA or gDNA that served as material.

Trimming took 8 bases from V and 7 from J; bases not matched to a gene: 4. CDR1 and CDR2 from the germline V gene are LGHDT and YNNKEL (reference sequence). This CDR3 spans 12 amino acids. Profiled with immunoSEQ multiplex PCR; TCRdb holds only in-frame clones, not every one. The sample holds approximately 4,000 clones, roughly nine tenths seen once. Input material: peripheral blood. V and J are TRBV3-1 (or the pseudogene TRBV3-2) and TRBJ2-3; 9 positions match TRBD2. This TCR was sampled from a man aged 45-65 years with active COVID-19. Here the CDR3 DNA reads TGTGCCAGCGCGGGAGGGTCGTATACGCAGTATTTT. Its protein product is CASAGGSYTQYF.